This TCR beta chain was found in a study of shared clonotypes between healthy human individuals. CD45RO-negative, CCR7-selected cells formed the naive CD8 fraction, which excluded terminally differentiated effector memory CD45RA+ cells. Adult Caucasians living in Nashville, Tennessee made up all of the donors. The data were produced by immunoSEQ multiplex PCR, yet TCRdb's version contains in-frame clones alone and is incomplete. The sample records around 1.9 million clones, 80% to 95% being singletons. The CDR3 covers 15 residues. The ends lost 4 bases at V and 3 bases at J; junction bases unmatched: 4. The germline gives CDR1 MGHRA, CDR2 YSYEKL.

The source is a man aged 18 to 29 in good health. Some clones in this sample may be carry-over from other donors' samples. Source material: naive CD8+ T cells from PBMCs. This chain joins TRBV4-1 and TRBJ2-7; TRBD2 matches at 12 bases. The CDR3 protein is CASSPTSGGLYEQYF. CDR3 sequence (DNA): TGCGCCAGCAGCCCGACTAGCGGGGGCCTCTACGAGCAGTACTTC.